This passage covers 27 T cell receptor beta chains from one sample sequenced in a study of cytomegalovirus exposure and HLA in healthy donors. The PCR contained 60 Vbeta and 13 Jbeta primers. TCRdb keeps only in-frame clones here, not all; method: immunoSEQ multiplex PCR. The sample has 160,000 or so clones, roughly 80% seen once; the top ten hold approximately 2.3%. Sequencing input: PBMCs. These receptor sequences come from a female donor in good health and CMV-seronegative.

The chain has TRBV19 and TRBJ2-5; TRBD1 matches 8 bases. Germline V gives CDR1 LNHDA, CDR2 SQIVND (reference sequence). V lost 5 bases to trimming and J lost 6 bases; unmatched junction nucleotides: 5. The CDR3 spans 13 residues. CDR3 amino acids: CASSPTGVQTQYF. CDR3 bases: TGTGCCAGTAGTCCGACAGGGGTTCAGACCCAGTACTTC.

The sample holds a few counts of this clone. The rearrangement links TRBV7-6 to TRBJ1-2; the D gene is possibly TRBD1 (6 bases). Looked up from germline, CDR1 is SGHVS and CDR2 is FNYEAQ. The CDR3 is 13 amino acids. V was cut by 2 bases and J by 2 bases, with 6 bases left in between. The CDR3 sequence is CASSLQGNYGYTF. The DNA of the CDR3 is TGTGCCAGCAGCTTACAGGGGAACTATGGCTACACCTTC. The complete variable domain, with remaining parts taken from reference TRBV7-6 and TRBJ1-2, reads GAGVSQSPRYKVTKRGQDVALRCDPISGHVSLYWYRQALGQGPEFLTYFNYEAQQDKSGLPNDRFSAERPEGSISTLTIQRTEQRDSAMYRCASSLQGNYGYTFGSGTRLTVV.

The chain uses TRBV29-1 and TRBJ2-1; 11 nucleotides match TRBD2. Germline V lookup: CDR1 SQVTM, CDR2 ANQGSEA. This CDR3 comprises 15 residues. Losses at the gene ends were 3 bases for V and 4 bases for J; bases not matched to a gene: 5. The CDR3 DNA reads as TGCAGCGTTGATACTAGCGGGGGTAGGTACAATGAGCAGTTCTTC. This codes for CSVDTSGGRYNEQFF.

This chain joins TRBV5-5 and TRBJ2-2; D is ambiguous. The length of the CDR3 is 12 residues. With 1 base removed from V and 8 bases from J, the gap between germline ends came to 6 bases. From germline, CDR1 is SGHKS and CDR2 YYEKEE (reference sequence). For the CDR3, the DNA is TGTGCCAGCAGCTTGATGGAGGGGGAGCTGTTTTTT. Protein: CASSLMEGELFF.

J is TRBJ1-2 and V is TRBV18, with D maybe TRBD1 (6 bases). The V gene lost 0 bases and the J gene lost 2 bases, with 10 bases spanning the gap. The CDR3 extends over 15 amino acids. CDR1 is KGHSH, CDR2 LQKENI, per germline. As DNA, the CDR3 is TGTGCCAGCTCACCACCCGGGACACCGAACTATGGCTACACCTTC. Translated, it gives CASSPPGTPNYGYTF.

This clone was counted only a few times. The CDR3 region has the DNA TGCGCCAGCAGGGATTACGCCGGGACACACTATGGCTACACCTTC. This sequence encodes CASRDYAGTHYGYTF. The chain has TRBV10-2 and TRBJ1-2; TRBD1 is a possible D gene (6 bases). The CDR3 is made up of 15 amino acids. CDR1 is WSHSY, CDR2 SAAADI, per germline. Trimming stripped 6 bases from V and 3 bases from J, with 17 bases between.

The CDR3 DNA sequence: TGTGCCAGCAGCCGACCGGCGGCGTTCGGTGAGACCCAGTACTTC. Its translation is CASSRPAAFGETQYF. This chain joins TRBV7-9 and TRBJ2-5; D gene ambiguous. Deletions cut 5 bases from V and 5 bases from J, with 18 bases between. Germline V gene data show CDR1 as SEHNR and CDR2 as FQNEAQ (reference sequence). The CDR3 is made up of 15 amino acids. The full variable domain, in which reference TRBV7-9 and TRBJ2-5 provide the parts outside the CDR3, is DTGVSQNPRHKITKRGQNVTFRCDPISEHNRLYWYRQTLGQGPEFLTYFQNEAQLEKSRLLSDRFSAERPKGSFSTLEIQRTEQGDSAMYLCASSRPAAFGETQYFGPGTRLLVL.

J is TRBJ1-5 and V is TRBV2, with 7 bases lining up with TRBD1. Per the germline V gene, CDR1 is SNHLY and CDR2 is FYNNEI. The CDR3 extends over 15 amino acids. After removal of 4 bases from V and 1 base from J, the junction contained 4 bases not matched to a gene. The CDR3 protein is CASSAGGLSNQPQHF. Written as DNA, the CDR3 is TGTGCCAGCAGTGCAGGGGGTTTGAGCAATCAGCCCCAGCATTTT.

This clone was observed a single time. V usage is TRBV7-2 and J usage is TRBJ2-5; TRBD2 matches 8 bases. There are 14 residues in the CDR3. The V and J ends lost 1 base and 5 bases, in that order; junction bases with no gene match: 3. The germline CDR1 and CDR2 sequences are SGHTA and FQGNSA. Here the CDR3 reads CASSLGLAYETQYF. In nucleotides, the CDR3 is TGTGCCAGCAGCTTAGGACTAGCGTACGAGACCCAGTACTTC.

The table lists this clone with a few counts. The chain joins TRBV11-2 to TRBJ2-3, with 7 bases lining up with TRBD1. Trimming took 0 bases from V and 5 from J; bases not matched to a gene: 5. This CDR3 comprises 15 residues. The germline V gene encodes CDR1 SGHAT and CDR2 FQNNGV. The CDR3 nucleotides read TGTGCCAGCAGCTTAGAGCCACAGGGGCTAGATACGCAGTATTTT. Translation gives CASSLEPQGLDTQYF.

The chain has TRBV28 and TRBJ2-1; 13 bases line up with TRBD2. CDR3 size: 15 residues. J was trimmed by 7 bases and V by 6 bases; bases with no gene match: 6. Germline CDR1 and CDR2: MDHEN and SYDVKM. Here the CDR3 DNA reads TGTGCCAGCAGACTAGCGGGAGGGCAGCTGAATGAGCAGTTCTTC. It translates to CASRLAGGQLNEQFF.

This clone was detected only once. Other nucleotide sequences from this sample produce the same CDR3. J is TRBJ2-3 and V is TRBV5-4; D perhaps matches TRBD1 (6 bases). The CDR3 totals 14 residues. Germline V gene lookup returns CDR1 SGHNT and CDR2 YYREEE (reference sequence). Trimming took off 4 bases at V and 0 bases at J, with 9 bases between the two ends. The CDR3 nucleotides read TGTGCCAGCAGCCTAGGGGGAAGCACAGATACGCAGTATTTT. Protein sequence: CASSLGGSTDTQYF.

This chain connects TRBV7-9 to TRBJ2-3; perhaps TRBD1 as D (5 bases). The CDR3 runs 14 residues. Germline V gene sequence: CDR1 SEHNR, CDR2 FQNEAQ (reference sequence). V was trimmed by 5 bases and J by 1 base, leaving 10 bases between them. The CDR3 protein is CASSNSRGTDTQYF. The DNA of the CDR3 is TGTGCCAGCAGCAACAGCAGGGGCACAGATACGCAGTATTTT.

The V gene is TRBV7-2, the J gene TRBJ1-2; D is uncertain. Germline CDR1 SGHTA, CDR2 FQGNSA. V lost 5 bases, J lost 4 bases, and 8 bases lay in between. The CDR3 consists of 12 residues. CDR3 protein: CASSARSYGYTF. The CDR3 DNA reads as TGTGCCAGCAGCGCTAGGAGCTATGGCTACACCTTC.

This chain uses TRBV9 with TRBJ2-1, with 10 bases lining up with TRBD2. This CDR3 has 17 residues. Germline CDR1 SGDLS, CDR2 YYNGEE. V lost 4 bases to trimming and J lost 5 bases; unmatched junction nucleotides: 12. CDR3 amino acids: CASSPRAGTSANNEQFF. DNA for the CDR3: TGTGCCAGCAGCCCGCGCGCCGGGACTAGCGCGAACAATGAGCAGTTCTTC.

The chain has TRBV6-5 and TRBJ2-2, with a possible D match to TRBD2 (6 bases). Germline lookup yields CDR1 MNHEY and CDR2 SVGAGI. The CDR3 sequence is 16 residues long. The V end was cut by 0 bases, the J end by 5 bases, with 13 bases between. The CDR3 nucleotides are TGTGCCAGCAGTTACTCTCGATGGGGGGAGACCGGGGAGCTGTTTTTT. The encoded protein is CASSYSRWGETGELFF.

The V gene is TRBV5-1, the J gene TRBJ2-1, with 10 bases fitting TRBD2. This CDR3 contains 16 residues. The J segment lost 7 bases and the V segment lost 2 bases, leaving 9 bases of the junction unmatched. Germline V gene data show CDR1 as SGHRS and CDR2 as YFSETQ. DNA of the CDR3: TGCGCCAGCAGCTTCGGGGGCCTAGCGGGAGAGAATGAGCAGTTCTTC. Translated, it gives CASSFGGLAGENEQFF. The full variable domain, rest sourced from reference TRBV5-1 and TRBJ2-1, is KAGVTQTPRYLIKTRGQQVTLSCSPISGHRSVSWYQQTPGQGLQFLFEYFSETQRNKGNFPGRFSGRQFSNSRSEMNVSTLELGDSALYLCASSFGGLAGENEQFFGPGTRLTVL.

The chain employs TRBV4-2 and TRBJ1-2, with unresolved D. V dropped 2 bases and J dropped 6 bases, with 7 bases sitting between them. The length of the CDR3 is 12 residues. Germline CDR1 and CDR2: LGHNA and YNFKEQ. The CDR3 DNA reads TGTGCCAGCAGCCAAAGGAGAGATGGCTACACCTTC. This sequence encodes CASSQRRDGYTF.

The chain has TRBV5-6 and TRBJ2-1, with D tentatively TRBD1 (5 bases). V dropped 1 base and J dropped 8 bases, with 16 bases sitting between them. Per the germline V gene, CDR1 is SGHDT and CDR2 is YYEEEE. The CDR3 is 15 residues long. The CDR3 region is CASSLQGGWVDEQFF. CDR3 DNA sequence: TGTGCCAGCAGCTTGCAGGGTGGCTGGGTAGATGAGCAGTTCTTC.

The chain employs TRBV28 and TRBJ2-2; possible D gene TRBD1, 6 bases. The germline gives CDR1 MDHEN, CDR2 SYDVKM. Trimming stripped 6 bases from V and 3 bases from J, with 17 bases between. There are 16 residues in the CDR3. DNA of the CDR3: TGTGCCAGCAGCCCAACATCAGGGGCTCACACCGGGGAGCTGTTTTTT. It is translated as CASSPTSGAHTGELFF.

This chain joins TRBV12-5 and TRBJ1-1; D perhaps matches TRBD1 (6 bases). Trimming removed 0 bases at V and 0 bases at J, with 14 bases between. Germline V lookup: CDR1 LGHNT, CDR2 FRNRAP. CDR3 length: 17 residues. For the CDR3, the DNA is TGTGCTAGTGGTTTGGTAATCGCGGCAGGGGTGAACACTGAAGCTTTCTTT. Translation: CASGLVIAAGVNTEAFF.

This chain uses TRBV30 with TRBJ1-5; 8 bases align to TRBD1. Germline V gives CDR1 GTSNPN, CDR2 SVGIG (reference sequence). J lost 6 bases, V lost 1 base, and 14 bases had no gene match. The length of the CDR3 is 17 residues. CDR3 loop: CAWSATRSTGEIQPQHF. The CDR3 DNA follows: TGTGCCTGGAGTGCCACCCGATCGACAGGGGAGATTCAGCCCCAGCATTTT.

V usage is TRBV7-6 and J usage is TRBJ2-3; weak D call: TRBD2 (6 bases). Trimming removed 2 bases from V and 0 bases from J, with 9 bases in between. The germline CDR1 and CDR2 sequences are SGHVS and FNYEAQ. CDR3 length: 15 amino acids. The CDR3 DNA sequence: TGTGCCAGCAGCTTATCGGGGGAGAGCACAGATACGCAGTATTTT. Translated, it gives CASSLSGESTDTQYF.

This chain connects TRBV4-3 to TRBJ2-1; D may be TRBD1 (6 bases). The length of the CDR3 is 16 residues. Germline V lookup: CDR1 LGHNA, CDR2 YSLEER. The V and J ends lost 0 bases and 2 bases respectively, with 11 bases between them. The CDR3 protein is CASSQEDSSPYNEQFF. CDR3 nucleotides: TGCGCCAGCAGCCAAGAGGACAGCTCTCCCTACAATGAGCAGTTCTTC.

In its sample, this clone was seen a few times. The CDR3 coding sequence is TGTGCCTGGAGTCTCCCCCCAGATAGCAATCAGCCCCAGCATTTT. It is translated as CAWSLPPDSNQPQHF. The chain links TRBV30 to TRBJ1-5; D not resolved. CDR1 and CDR2 (germline): GTSNPN, SVGIG (reference sequence). The CDR3 loop spans 15 amino acids. The germline V and J ends were trimmed by 2 bases and 0 bases, with 11 bases remaining between them.

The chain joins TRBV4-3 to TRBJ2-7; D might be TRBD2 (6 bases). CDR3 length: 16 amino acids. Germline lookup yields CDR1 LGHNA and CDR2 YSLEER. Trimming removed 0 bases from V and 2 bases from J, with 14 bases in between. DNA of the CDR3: TGCGCCAGCAGCCAAGATTTGTCAGGAGGGACCTACGAGCAGTACTTC. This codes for CASSQDLSGGTYEQYF.

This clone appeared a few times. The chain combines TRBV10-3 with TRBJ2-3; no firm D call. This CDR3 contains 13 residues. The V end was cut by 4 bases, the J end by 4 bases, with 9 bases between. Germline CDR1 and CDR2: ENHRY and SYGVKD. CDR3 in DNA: TGTGCCATCAGTGTTTCACTTGCAGATACGCAGTATTTT. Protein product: CAISVSLADTQYF.